This is a list of T cell receptor beta chains from one sample in a study of blood T cell repertoires in COVID-19. Libraries were prepared by immunoSEQ multiplex PCR; TCRdb keeps only in-frame clonotypes and omits some of them. The data hold more than 100,000 clones, with about 79% observed a single time. Sequencing input: peripheral blood. The receptors were gathered from a woman between 65 and 79 years old with acute or convalescent COVID-19. Both conserved end residues are part of each CDR3. D genes are given only for firm matches. The size field is filled for only some rows; it gives once, few, many or a size class.

cdr3_aa: CASSTGQGNAQPQHF; cdr3_nt: TGTGCCAGCAGTACGGGACAGGGGAATGCTCAGCCCCAGCATTTT; d_call: TRBD1; clone_size: once; j_call: TRBJ1-5; v_call: TRBV6-5
cdr3_aa: CASSEQGGGYNEQFF; cdr3_nt: TGTGCCAGCAGTGAGCAGGGTGGTGGGTACAATGAGCAGTTCTTC; d_call: -; clone_size: -; j_call: TRBJ2-1; v_call: TRBV6-1
cdr3_aa: CASSLYYRDYSNQPQHF; cdr3_nt: TGTGCCAGCAGCCTATACTACAGGGACTATAGCAATCAGCCCCAGCATTTT; d_call: -; clone_size: once; j_call: TRBJ1-5; v_call: TRBV7-8
cdr3_aa: CASSSDRKATNEKLFF; cdr3_nt: TGTGCCAGCAGTTCGGACAGGAAAGCAACTAATGAAAAACTGTTTTTT; d_call: TRBD1; clone_size: -; j_call: TRBJ1-4; v_call: TRBV6-2/TRBV6-3
cdr3_aa: CASSLVSRGSYEQYF; cdr3_nt: TGTGCCAGCAGCTTGGTCAGTAGGGGCTCCTACGAGCAGTACTTC; d_call: -; clone_size: -; j_call: TRBJ2-7; v_call: TRBV5-8
cdr3_aa: CASTSEALPIETQYF; cdr3_nt: TGTGCCAGCACCTCTGAGGCTCTCCCCATAGAGACCCAGTACTTC; d_call: -; clone_size: -; j_call: TRBJ2-5; v_call: TRBV21-1
cdr3_aa: CASSRASGNQPQHF; cdr3_nt: TGTGCCAGCAGCCGCGCCTCGGGGAATCAGCCCCAGCATTTT; d_call: -; clone_size: -; j_call: TRBJ1-5; v_call: TRBV5-8
cdr3_aa: CASSLPGIAQETQYF; cdr3_nt: TGTGCCAGCAGCCTACCTGGAATAGCGCAAGAGACCCAGTACTTC; d_call: -; clone_size: -; j_call: TRBJ2-5; v_call: TRBV5-4
cdr3_aa: CASSPTTGNTEAFF; cdr3_nt: TGTGCCAGCAGCCCCACGACGGGGAACACTGAAGCTTTCTTT; d_call: -; clone_size: -; j_call: TRBJ1-1; v_call: TRBV3-1/TRBV3-2
cdr3_aa: CASSPTGRDGYTF; cdr3_nt: TGTGCCAGCAGTCCCACAGGGAGAGATGGCTACACCTTC; d_call: -; clone_size: -; j_call: TRBJ1-2; v_call: TRBV7-9
cdr3_aa: CASSYSTGLGNNEQFF; cdr3_nt: TGTGCCAGCAGTTACTCCACGGGACTAGGGAATAATGAGCAGTTCTTC; d_call: TRBD2; clone_size: once; j_call: TRBJ2-1; v_call: TRBV6-5
cdr3_aa: CASSPNADMNTEAFF; cdr3_nt: TGTGCCAGCTCACCAAACGCAGACATGAACACTGAAGCTTTCTTT; d_call: -; clone_size: -; j_call: TRBJ1-1; v_call: TRBV18
cdr3_aa: CASSPQGTDAFCYTF; cdr3_nt: TGTGCCAGCAGCCCCCAAGGGACAGATGCCTTTTGCTACACCTTC; d_call: -; clone_size: -; j_call: TRBJ1-2; v_call: TRBV21-1
cdr3_aa: CASSQAVQTEAFF; cdr3_nt: TGCGCCAGCAGCCAAGCCGTACAGACTGAAGCTTTCTTT; d_call: -; clone_size: -; j_call: TRBJ1-1; v_call: TRBV4-3
cdr3_aa: CASSFGLYRDGETQYF; cdr3_nt: TGTGCCAGCAGCTTCGGGCTTTACAGGGACGGAGAGACCCAGTACTTC; d_call: -; clone_size: -; j_call: TRBJ2-5; v_call: TRBV11-3
cdr3_aa: CASSQDSGQGTAGTKLFF; cdr3_nt: TGCGCCAGCAGCCAAGATTCCGGACAGGGGACCGCCGGAACGAAACTGTTTTTT; d_call: TRBD1; clone_size: -; j_call: TRBJ1-4; v_call: TRBV4-1
cdr3_aa: CSASGQGATNEKLFF; cdr3_nt: TGCAGTGCTAGTGGCCAGGGCGCAACTAATGAAAAACTGTTTTTT; d_call: -; clone_size: -; j_call: TRBJ1-4; v_call: TRBV20-1
cdr3_aa: CASSLSGVSYNEQFF; cdr3_nt: TGCGCCAGCAGCTTGTCGGGGGTGTCCTACAATGAGCAGTTCTTC; d_call: -; clone_size: -; j_call: TRBJ2-1; v_call: TRBV5-1
cdr3_aa: CASSPDLAGYPYGYTF; cdr3_nt: TGTGCCAGCAGCCCAGATCTGGCAGGGTACCCCTATGGCTACACCTTC; d_call: -; clone_size: -; j_call: TRBJ1-2; v_call: TRBV9
cdr3_aa: CASSMGGGLKETQYF; cdr3_nt: TGTGCCAGCTCAATGGGAGGGGGACTTAAGGAGACCCAGTACTTC; d_call: -; clone_size: -; j_call: TRBJ2-5; v_call: TRBV7-3
cdr3_aa: CASSYTPRSGNTIYF; cdr3_nt: TGTGCCAGCAGTTACACCCCGAGATCTGGAAACACCATATATTTT; d_call: -; clone_size: few; j_call: TRBJ1-3; v_call: TRBV6-5
cdr3_aa: CASSQDWDSHYETQYF; cdr3_nt: TGCGCCAGCAGCCAAGACTGGGACAGTCACTATGAGACCCAGTACTTC; d_call: TRBD1; clone_size: -; j_call: TRBJ2-5; v_call: TRBV4-1
cdr3_aa: CASGSMPGLRGELFF; cdr3_nt: TGTGCTAGTGGTTCAATGCCGGGACTACGCGGGGAGCTGTTTTTT; d_call: TRBD2; clone_size: -; j_call: TRBJ2-2; v_call: TRBV12-5
cdr3_aa: CASSIVSGGSPLHF; cdr3_nt: TGTGCCAGTAGTATAGTGAGTGGAGGATCACCCCTCCACTTT; d_call: -; clone_size: -; j_call: TRBJ1-6; v_call: TRBV19
cdr3_aa: CASSLLGQSYGYTF; cdr3_nt: TGTGCCAGCAGCTTGCTGGGACAAAGCTATGGCTACACCTTC; d_call: -; clone_size: -; j_call: TRBJ1-2; v_call: TRBV5-5
cdr3_aa: CASSYDTGRRYGYTF; cdr3_nt: TGTGCCAGCAGTTACGACACAGGGCGACGCTATGGCTACACCTTC; d_call: -; clone_size: -; j_call: TRBJ1-2; v_call: TRBV6-5
cdr3_aa: CATSREGLAIGELFF; cdr3_nt: TGTGCCACCAGCAGAGAGGGACTAGCGATCGGGGAGCTGTTTTTT; d_call: TRBD2; clone_size: -; j_call: TRBJ2-2; v_call: TRBV15
cdr3_aa: CATSPGTGRGANVLTF; cdr3_nt: TGTGCCACCAGTCCTGGGACAGGTCGTGGAGCCAACGTCCTGACTTTC; d_call: TRBD1; clone_size: few; j_call: TRBJ2-6; v_call: TRBV15
cdr3_aa: CASSPSGGGSTDTQYF; cdr3_nt: TGTGCCAGCAGCCCAAGCGGGGGGGGGAGCACAGATACGCAGTATTTT; d_call: TRBD2; clone_size: -; j_call: TRBJ2-3; v_call: TRBV7-2
cdr3_aa: CASDREGNTEAFF; cdr3_nt: TGTGCTAGTGACAGGGAGGGGAACACTGAAGCTTTCTTT; d_call: -; clone_size: -; j_call: TRBJ1-1; v_call: TRBV12-5
cdr3_aa: CASSQSGFNSPLHF; cdr3_nt: TGTGCCAGCAGCCAATCAGGGTTTAATTCACCCCTCCACTTT; d_call: -; clone_size: -; j_call: TRBJ1-6; v_call: TRBV3-1/TRBV3-2
cdr3_aa: CASSSLAGGTNYEQYF; cdr3_nt: TGTGCCAGCAGCTCATTAGCGGGGGGCACCAACTACGAGCAGTACTTC; d_call: TRBD2; clone_size: -; j_call: TRBJ2-7; v_call: TRBV11-2
cdr3_aa: CSVNRQGNTEAFF; cdr3_nt: TGCAGCGTTAATCGACAGGGGAACACTGAAGCTTTCTTT; d_call: TRBD1; clone_size: once; j_call: TRBJ1-1; v_call: TRBV29-1
cdr3_aa: CASTKGRGQPNTEAFF; cdr3_nt: TGTGCCAGCACCAAAGGTCGGGGACAACCGAACACTGAAGCTTTCTTT; d_call: -; clone_size: -; j_call: TRBJ1-1; v_call: TRBV27
cdr3_aa: CAWTVRLAPNEKLFF; cdr3_nt: TGTGCCTGGACTGTCCGATTAGCCCCTAATGAAAAACTGTTTTTT; d_call: -; clone_size: -; j_call: TRBJ1-4; v_call: TRBV30
cdr3_aa: CASREGAENIQYF; cdr3_nt: TGTGCCAGCCGAGAGGGGGCGGAAAACATTCAGTACTTC; d_call: TRBD1; clone_size: once; j_call: TRBJ2-4; v_call: TRBV19
cdr3_aa: CAISEPAQGPYGYTF; cdr3_nt: TGTGCCATCAGTGAGCCCGCACAGGGTCCCTATGGCTACACCTTC; d_call: -; clone_size: -; j_call: TRBJ1-2; v_call: TRBV10-3
cdr3_aa: CASSRSDRGQGYGYTF; cdr3_nt: TGTGCCAGCAGTCGCTCGGACAGGGGGCAAGGCTATGGCTACACCTTC; d_call: TRBD1; clone_size: -; j_call: TRBJ1-2; v_call: TRBV5-4
cdr3_aa: CASSQGTAGGNQPQHF; cdr3_nt: TGCGCCAGCAGCCAAGGTACGGCAGGGGGCAATCAGCCCCAGCATTTT; d_call: -; clone_size: -; j_call: TRBJ1-5; v_call: TRBV4-3
cdr3_aa: CASSEGFYSGNTIYF; cdr3_nt: TGTGCCAGCAGTGAAGGGTTCTACTCTGGAAACACCATATATTTT; d_call: -; clone_size: few; j_call: TRBJ1-3; v_call: TRBV2
cdr3_aa: CASMGSSGGIQETQYF; cdr3_nt: TGTGCCAGCATGGGGTCTAGCGGGGGGATACAAGAGACCCAGTACTTC; d_call: TRBD2; clone_size: once; j_call: TRBJ2-5; v_call: TRBV2
cdr3_aa: CASSLDPGLSYEQYF; cdr3_nt: TGTGCCAGCAGCTTAGATCCTGGACTCTCCTACGAGCAGTACTTC; d_call: -; clone_size: -; j_call: TRBJ2-7; v_call: TRBV11-3
cdr3_aa: CASSLSGGAGNIQYF; cdr3_nt: TGTGCCAGCAGCTTATCGGGGGGCGCCGGAAACATTCAGTACTTC; d_call: -; clone_size: few; j_call: TRBJ2-4; v_call: TRBV11-3
cdr3_aa: CASSLGLAGVAGANVLTF; cdr3_nt: TGTGCCAGCAGCTTAGGACTAGCGGGGGTCGCTGGGGCCAACGTCCTGACTTTC; d_call: TRBD2; clone_size: -; j_call: TRBJ2-6; v_call: TRBV7-3
cdr3_aa: CAWSEPTGPNTEAFF; cdr3_nt: TGTGCCTGGAGTGAACCCACAGGGCCCAACACTGAAGCTTTCTTT; d_call: -; clone_size: -; j_call: TRBJ1-1; v_call: TRBV30
cdr3_aa: CASSILLSGTGGGGGYTF; cdr3_nt: TGTGCCAGTAGTATACTCCTTTCCGGGACAGGGGGTGGCGGAGGCTACACCTTC; d_call: TRBD1; clone_size: -; j_call: TRBJ1-2; v_call: TRBV19
cdr3_aa: CASNQAGPLHF; cdr3_nt: TGTGCCAGCAACCAGGCCGGACCCCTCCACTTT; d_call: -; clone_size: -; j_call: TRBJ1-6; v_call: TRBV19
cdr3_aa: CTSSRDRGAFF; cdr3_nt: TGCACCAGCAGCCGAGACAGGGGGGCTTTCTTT; d_call: -; clone_size: few; j_call: TRBJ1-1; v_call: TRBV1